The 18 T cell receptor beta chains below all came from one sample that was sequenced in a study of T cells after yellow fever vaccination. TCRdb redid the calling of the 5' RACE reads with MiXCR, one entry per CDR3 protein. Here the sample spans approximately 550,000 distinct CDR3 sequences, under 25% being singletons. Sample: PBMCs, taken 15 days after the yellow fever booster vaccination. These receptor sequences come from a young man who received the YFV17D yellow fever vaccine.

The chain links TRBV12-3 or TRBV12-4 to TRBJ2-3, with 10 bases aligning to TRBD2. This CDR3 spans 18 amino acids. V gave up 5 bases and J gave up 3 bases; unmatched junction bases: 14. CDR3 in DNA: TGTGCCAGCAGTCTCGGGACTAGCGTGAGGCCCGGGACAGATACGCAGTATTTT. Translating gives CASSLGTSVRPGTDTQYF.

CDR3 bases: TGTGCCAGCAGCTCGGGACAGGGCTTTTCACCCCTCCACTTT. It yields the protein CASSSGQGFSPLHF. The chain recombines TRBV9 with TRBJ1-6; 9 bases match TRBD1. The germline V gene encodes CDR1 SGDLS and CDR2 YYNGEE. CDR3 size: 14 residues. J lost 9 bases, V lost 4 bases, and 5 bases had no gene match.

This clonotype has more than one count but fewer than ten. The chain has TRBV20-1 and TRBJ1-5; 8 positions match TRBD1. After removal of 6 bases from V and 2 bases from J, the junction contained 6 bases not matched to a gene. From germline, CDR1 is DFQATT and CDR2 SNEGSKA (reference sequence). This CDR3 is built from 14 residues. CDR3 sequence: CSAAGGQGNQPQHF. CDR3 nucleotides: TGCAGTGCCGCCGGGGGACAGGGCAATCAGCCCCAGCATTTT.

The chain is built from TRBV19 and TRBJ2-1; 8 nucleotides match TRBD1. V was clipped by 5 bases and J by 9 bases; unmatched bases: 12. Germline V lookup: CDR1 LNHDA, CDR2 SQIVND (reference sequence). There are 15 residues in the CDR3. The CDR3 spells CASSLSGQGWGEQFF. CDR3 bases: TGTGCCAGTAGTCTCTCCGGACAGGGTTGGGGTGAGCAGTTCTTC.

This clonotype has more than one count but fewer than ten. CDR3 in DNA: TGTGCCAGCAGGCTGGACTACTTCACAGATACGCAGTATTTT. Translating it yields CASRLDYFTDTQYF. The chain combines TRBV6-1 with TRBJ2-3, with D tentatively TRBD2 (6 bases). The CDR3 consists of 14 residues. Deletions cut 6 bases from V and 2 bases from J, with 12 bases between. Germline assignment: CDR1 MNHNS and CDR2 SASEGT.

This chain connects TRBV7-9 to TRBJ2-7; the match to TRBD2 covers 10 bases. Per germline, CDR1 SEHNR and CDR2 FQNEAQ (reference sequence). The CDR3 covers 16 residues. V lost 5 bases and J lost 3; bases outside the gene matches: 10. CDR3 in amino acids: CASSPTGTSAYYEQYF. The DNA of the CDR3 is TGTGCCAGCAGCCCCACCGGGACTAGCGCCTACTACGAGCAGTACTTC.

The rearrangement uses TRBV20-1 and TRBJ1-5; 7 bases align to TRBD1. Losses at the gene ends were 3 bases for V and 3 bases for J; bases not matched to a gene: 8. The CDR3 is made up of 15 amino acids. Germline V CDR1 and CDR2: DFQATT, SNEGSKA (reference sequence). DNA of the CDR3: TGCAGTGCTAGCCTCCTGACAGGGCCCAATCAGCCCCAGCATTTT. Its protein is CSASLLTGPNQPQHF.

This clonotype was seen ten or more times. The chain has TRBV12-3 or TRBV12-4 and TRBJ2-1; D unclear. The CDR3 consists of 12 residues. The V and J ends lost 5 bases and 11 bases respectively, with 13 bases between them. The CDR3 DNA reads as TGTGCCAGCAGTCCCACCGGCACAAAGCAGTTCTTC. Protein product: CASSPTGTKQFF.

The V and J genes are TRBV20-1 and TRBJ2-5; D not certain. This CDR3 is 13 amino acids long. V was clipped by 3 bases and J by 1 base, with 9 bases between them. CDR1 and CDR2 from the germline V gene are DFQATT and SNEGSKA (reference sequence). This CDR3 reads CSASRSVQETQYF. CDR3 bases: TGCAGTGCTAGCCGAAGCGTCCAAGAGACCCAGTACTTC.

The chain carries TRBV20-1 and TRBJ1-4, with a tentative D call TRBD1 (6 bases). Germline CDR1 is DFQATT and CDR2 is SNEGSKA (reference sequence). The CDR3 length is 11 residues. Trimming removed 6 bases at V and 10 bases at J, with 12 bases between. DNA for the CDR3: TGCAGTGCAGGGACAAGTGGAAAACTGTTTTTT. Translation: CSAGTSGKLFF.

A few counts support this clonotype. V gene TRBV12-3 or TRBV12-4 combines with J gene TRBJ2-1, with TRBD2 matching 7 bases. The length of the CDR3 is 17 residues. Losses at the gene ends were 2 bases for V and 6 bases for J; bases not matched to a gene: 13. DNA of the CDR3: TGTGCCAGCAGTTTAAGTGGGTCTAGCGGACTTGCCAATGAGCAGTTCTTC. It is translated as CASSLSGSSGLANEQFF.

This clonotype was seen many times. V usage is TRBV5-1 and J usage is TRBJ2-7, with D uncertain. Germline V gene sequence: CDR1 SGHRS, CDR2 YFSETQ. Trimming pared 4 bases from V and 5 bases from J, leaving 16 bases between. This CDR3 comprises 14 residues. The CDR3 DNA follows: TGCGCCAGCAGCCCCCGGACCGTAAACCACGAGCAGTACTTC. It translates to CASSPRTVNHEQYF.

This clonotype was recorded a few times. The chain uses TRBV5-1 and TRBJ1-1, with 7 bases aligning to TRBD1. The germline gives CDR1 SGHRS, CDR2 YFSETQ. This CDR3 comprises 15 residues. The junction had 7 bases not matched to a gene; V was cut back by 4 bases and J by 1 base. The CDR3 sequence is CASSNTGQQNTEAFF. DNA of the CDR3: TGCGCCAGCAGCAACACGGGACAGCAGAACACTGAAGCTTTCTTT.

The genes are TRBV6-5 and TRBJ2-1; 11 bases map to TRBD2. The CDR3 length is 15 residues. Germline V CDR1 and CDR2: MNHEY, SVGAGI. V trimming: 4 bases; J trimming: 7 bases; junction bases outside the gene matches: 6. The DNA for the CDR3 is TGTGCCAGCAGTTCCACTACTAGCGGGAGAAATGAGCAGTTCTTC. Residues: CASSSTTSGRNEQFF.

The chain recombines TRBV7-9 with TRBJ1-2; D is unresolved. Germline V lookup: CDR1 SEHNR, CDR2 FQNEAQ (reference sequence). The CDR3 contains 15 residues. The V gene lost 2 bases and the J gene lost 7 bases, with 17 bases spanning the gap. CDR3 sequence: CASSLTQTLTSGYTF. The CDR3 DNA reads as TGTGCCAGCAGCTTAACCCAGACATTAACTTCTGGCTACACCTTC.

Only a few counts were recorded for this clonotype. J is TRBJ1-6 and V is TRBV20-1; D gene uncertain. The CDR3 runs 13 residues. V dropped 6 bases and J dropped 10 bases, with 16 bases sitting between them. Germline V gene data show CDR1 as DFQATT and CDR2 as SNEGSKA (reference sequence). The CDR3 DNA follows: TGCAGTGCCCGAGACACCCTCGGGTCACCCCTCCACTTT. The encoded protein is CSARDTLGSPLHF.

Comments on this clonotype: Relative to the germline gene, one junction end is altered; a read error may explain this. V and J are TRBV3-1 and TRBJ1-1, with 7 bases identical to TRBD1. This CDR3 has 15 amino acids. Germline V lookup: CDR1 LGHDT, CDR2 YNNKEL (reference sequence). The CDR3 DNA follows: TGTGCCAGCACCCAATACAGGGGAGGTTACACTGAAGCTTTCTTT. This gives the protein CASTQYRGGYTEAFF.

Only a few counts were recorded for this clonotype. The V and J genes are TRBV5-1 and TRBJ2-1; possibly TRBD2 for D (6 bases). This CDR3 comprises 15 residues. The germline V gene encodes CDR1 SGHRS and CDR2 YFSETQ. V was pared by 1 base and J by 7 bases, with 15 bases between. CDR3 nucleotide sequence: TGCGCCAGCAGCTTGAGGAGGGGACTGGGAAATGAGCAGTTCTTC. Translation gives CASSLRRGLGNEQFF.